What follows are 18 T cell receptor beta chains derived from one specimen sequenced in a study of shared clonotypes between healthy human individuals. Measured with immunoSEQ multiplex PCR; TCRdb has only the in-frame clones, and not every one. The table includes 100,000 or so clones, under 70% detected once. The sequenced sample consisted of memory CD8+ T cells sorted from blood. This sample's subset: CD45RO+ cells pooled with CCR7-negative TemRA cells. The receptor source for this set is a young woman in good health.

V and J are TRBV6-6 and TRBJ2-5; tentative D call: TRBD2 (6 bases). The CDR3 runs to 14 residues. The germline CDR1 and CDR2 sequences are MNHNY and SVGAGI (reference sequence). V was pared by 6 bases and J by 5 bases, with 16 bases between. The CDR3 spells CASSPFTSMETQYF. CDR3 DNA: TGTGCCAGCAGCCCCTTCACTAGCATGGAGACCCAGTACTTC.

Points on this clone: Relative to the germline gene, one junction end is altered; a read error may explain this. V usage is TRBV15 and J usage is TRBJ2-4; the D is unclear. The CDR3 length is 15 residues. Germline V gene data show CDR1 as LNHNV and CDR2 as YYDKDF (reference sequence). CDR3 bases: TGTGCCACCAGCGGAGAGCTGGGCCTTGGGGACATTCAGTACTTC. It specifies CATSGELGLGDIQYF.

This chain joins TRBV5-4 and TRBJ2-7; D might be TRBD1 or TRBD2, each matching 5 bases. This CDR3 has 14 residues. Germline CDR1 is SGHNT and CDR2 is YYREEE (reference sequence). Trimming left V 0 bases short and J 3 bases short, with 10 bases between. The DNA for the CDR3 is TGTGCCAGCAGCTTGGTGGGAGACAGCTACGAGCAGTACTTC. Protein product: CASSLVGDSYEQYF.

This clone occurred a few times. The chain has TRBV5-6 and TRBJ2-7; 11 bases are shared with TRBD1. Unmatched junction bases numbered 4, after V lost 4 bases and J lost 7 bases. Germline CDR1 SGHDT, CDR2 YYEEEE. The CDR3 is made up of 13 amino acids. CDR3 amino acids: CASSGQGASEQYF. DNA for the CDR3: TGTGCCAGCAGCGGACAGGGGGCCTCTGAGCAGTACTTC.

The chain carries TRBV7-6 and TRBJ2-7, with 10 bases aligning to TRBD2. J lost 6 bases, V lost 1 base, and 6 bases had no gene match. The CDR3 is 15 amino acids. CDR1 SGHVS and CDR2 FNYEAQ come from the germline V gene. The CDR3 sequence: CASSLVLAGFFEQYF. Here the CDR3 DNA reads TGTGCCAGCAGCTTAGTACTAGCGGGGTTCTTCGAGCAGTACTTC.

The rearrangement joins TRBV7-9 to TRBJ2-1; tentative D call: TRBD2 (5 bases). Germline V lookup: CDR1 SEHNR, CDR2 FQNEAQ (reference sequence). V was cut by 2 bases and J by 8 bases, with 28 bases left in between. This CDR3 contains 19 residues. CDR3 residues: CASSLRVSLSSTSLYEQFF. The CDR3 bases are TGTGCCAGCAGCTTAAGAGTTAGCTTAAGCTCCACTAGTCTGTATGAGCAGTTCTTC.

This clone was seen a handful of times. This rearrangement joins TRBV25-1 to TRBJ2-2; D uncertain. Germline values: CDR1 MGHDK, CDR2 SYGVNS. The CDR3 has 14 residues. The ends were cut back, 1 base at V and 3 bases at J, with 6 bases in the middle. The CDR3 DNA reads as TGTGCCAGCAGTGAATCTGGCCACACCGGGGAGCTGTTTTTT. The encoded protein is CASSESGHTGELFF.

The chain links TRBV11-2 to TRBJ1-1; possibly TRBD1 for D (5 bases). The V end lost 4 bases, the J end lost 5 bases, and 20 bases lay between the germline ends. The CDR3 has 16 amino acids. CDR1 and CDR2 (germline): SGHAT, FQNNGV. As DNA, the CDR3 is TGTGCCAGCAGCTACTCCCGTTCAAGAGGGGAGACTGAAGCTTTCTTT. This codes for CASSYSRSRGETEAFF.

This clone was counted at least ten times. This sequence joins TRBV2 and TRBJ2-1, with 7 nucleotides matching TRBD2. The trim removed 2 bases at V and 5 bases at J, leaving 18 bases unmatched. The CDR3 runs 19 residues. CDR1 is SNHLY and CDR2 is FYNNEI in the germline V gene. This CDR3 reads CASSEFGGRNLADNNEQFF. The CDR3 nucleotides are TGTGCCAGCAGTGAATTTGGTGGACGAAACCTAGCGGACAACAATGAGCAGTTCTTC.

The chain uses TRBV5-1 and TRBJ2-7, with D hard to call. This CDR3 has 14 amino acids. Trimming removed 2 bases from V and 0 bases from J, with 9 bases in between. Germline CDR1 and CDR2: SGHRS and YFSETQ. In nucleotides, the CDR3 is TGCGCCAGCAGCTTTTTAGGCAGCTCCTACGAGCAGTACTTC. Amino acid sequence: CASSFLGSSYEQYF.

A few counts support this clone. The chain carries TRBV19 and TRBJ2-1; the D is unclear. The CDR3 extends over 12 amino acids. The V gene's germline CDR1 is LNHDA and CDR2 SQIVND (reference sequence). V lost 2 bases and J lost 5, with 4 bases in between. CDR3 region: CASSIWDNEQFF. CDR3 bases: TGTGCCAGTAGTATATGGGACAATGAGCAGTTCTTC.

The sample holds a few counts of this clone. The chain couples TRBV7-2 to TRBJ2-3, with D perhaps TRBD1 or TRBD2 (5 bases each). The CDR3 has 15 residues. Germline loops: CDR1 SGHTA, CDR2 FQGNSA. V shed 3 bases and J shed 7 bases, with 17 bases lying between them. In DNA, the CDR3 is TGTGCCAGCAGCTTGGGGGTTCTCACTCCACATACGCAGTATTTT. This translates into CASSLGVLTPHTQYF.

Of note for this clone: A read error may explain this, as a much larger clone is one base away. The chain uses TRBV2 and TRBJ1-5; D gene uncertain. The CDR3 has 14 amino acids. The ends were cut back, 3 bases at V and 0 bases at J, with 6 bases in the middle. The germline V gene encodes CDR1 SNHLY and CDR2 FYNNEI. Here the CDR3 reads CASSDRYSNQPQHF. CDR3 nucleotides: TGTGCCAGCAGTGACAGGTATAGCAATCAGCCCCAGCATTTT.

CDR3 in amino acids: CASSSDQGSAYEQYF. The CDR3 nucleotides read TGTGCCAGCAGCTCCGATCAGGGGAGTGCCTACGAGCAGTACTTC. The J gene is TRBJ2-7, the V gene TRBV28; D may be TRBD1 (6 bases). V was pared by 6 bases and J by 2 bases, with 17 bases between. Germline CDR1 and CDR2: MDHEN and SYDVKM. This CDR3 region has 15 residues.

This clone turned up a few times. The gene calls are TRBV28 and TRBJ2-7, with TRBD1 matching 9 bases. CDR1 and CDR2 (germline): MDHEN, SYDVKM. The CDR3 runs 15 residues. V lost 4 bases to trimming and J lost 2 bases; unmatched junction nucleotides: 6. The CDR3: CASSSYRGQTYEQYF. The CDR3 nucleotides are TGTGCCAGCAGTTCCTACAGGGGGCAAACCTACGAGCAGTACTTC.

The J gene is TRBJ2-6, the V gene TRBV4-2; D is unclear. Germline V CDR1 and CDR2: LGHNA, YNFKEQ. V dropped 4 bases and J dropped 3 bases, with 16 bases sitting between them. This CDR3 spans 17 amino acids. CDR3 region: CASSRSRFFLGANVLTF. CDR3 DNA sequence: TGTGCCAGCAGCCGATCCAGGTTCTTTCTTGGGGCCAACGTCCTGACTTTC.

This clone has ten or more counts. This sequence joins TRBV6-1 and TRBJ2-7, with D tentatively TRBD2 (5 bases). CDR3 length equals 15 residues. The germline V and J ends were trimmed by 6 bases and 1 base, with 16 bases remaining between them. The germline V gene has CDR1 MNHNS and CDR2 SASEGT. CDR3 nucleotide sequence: TGTGCCAGCAGCAACGGGATAAGTGGGTCCTACGAGCAGTACTTC. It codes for CASSNGISGSYEQYF.

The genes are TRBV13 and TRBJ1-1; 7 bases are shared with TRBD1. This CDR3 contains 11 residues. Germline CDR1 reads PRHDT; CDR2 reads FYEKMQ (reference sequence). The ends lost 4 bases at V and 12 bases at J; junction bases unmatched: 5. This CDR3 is CASSSDRTSFF. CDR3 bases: TGTGCCAGCAGCTCGGACAGGACATCTTTCTTT.